A single sample is the source of the 25 T cell receptor beta chains below, sequenced in a study of vaccination and CD4 T cells after COVID-19. Treatment here: approximately 11-day PBMC culture with coronavirus spike peptide pools or control peptides (ViraFEST assay). These receptors lack a known antigen. Sequencing of DNA taken from cultured CD4+ T cells relied on the Oncomine TCR Beta short-read assay. TCRdb analysed the PCR reads with MiXCR anew, one entry per CDR3 protein. Here the sample spans some 21,000 distinct CDR3 sequences, approximately 39% being singletons. Sequenced material: cultured CD4+ T cells from blood. These receptors all come from a human donor with COVID-19.

The chain has TRBV6-1 and TRBJ1-1; TRBD1 might be the D (5 bases). The CDR3 is 14 amino acids. Per germline, CDR1 MNHNS and CDR2 SASEGT. Trimming left V 6 bases short and J 5 bases short, with 16 bases between. The CDR3 sequence: CASREKGLRTEAFF. In DNA form, the CDR3 reads TGTGCCAGCAGAGAGAAGGGGTTGAGGACTGAAGCTTTCTTT.

The chain recombines TRBV19 with TRBJ1-3, with a tentative D call TRBD1 (6 bases). The ends were cut back, 7 bases at V and 0 bases at J, with 19 bases in the middle. Germline V lookup: CDR1 LNHDA, CDR2 SQIVND (reference sequence). CDR3 length: 17 amino acids. CDR3 protein: CASTQARGRVSGNTIYF. CDR3 DNA: TGTGCCAGTACCCAAGCCAGGGGCCGGGTCTCTGGAAACACCATATATTTT. The variable domain in full, with the rest retrieved from reference TRBV19 and TRBJ1-3, is DGGITQSPKYLFRKEGQNVTLSCEQNLNHDAMYWYRQDPGQGLRLIYYSQIVNDFQKGDIAEGYSVSREKKESFPLTVTSAQKNPTAFYLCASTQARGRVSGNTIYFGEGSWLTVV.

The V and J genes are TRBV20-1 and TRBJ1-2, with D possibly being TRBD1 (5 bases). Between the trimmed V and J ends, which lost 4 bases and 0 bases, there was a span of 9 bases. The germline CDR1 and CDR2 sequences are DFQATT and SNEGSKA (reference sequence). The CDR3 is 13 residues long. In nucleotides, the CDR3 is TGCAGTGCTAAGGACACTTCTAACTATGGCTACACCTTC. It is translated as CSAKDTSNYGYTF.

The chain recombines TRBV7-2 with TRBJ1-4; 9 nucleotides match TRBD1. The V gene end was trimmed by 1 base and the J gene end by 3 bases; junction bases not matched to a gene: 12. From germline, CDR1 is SGHTA and CDR2 FQGNSA. The CDR3 extends over 19 amino acids. The CDR3 region has the DNA TGTGCCAGCAGCTTAGAGGACAGGGGCAAGCTTTTGTCTAATGAAAAACTGTTTTTT. Protein product: CASSLEDRGKLLSNEKLFF.

This sequence joins TRBV14 and TRBJ1-1, with D unclear. This CDR3 is built from 13 residues. V dropped 3 bases and J dropped 5 bases, with 10 bases sitting between them. CDR1 is SGHDN, CDR2 FVKESK, per germline. CDR3 loop: CASSHSRSTEAFF. CDR3 sequence (DNA): TGTGCCAGCAGCCACAGCAGGTCTACTGAAGCTTTCTTT.

As regards this clonotype: One end of the junction fails to match germline, which may point to a read error. The rearrangement links TRBV7-8 to TRBJ2-7; D is tentatively TRBD1 or TRBD2 (6 bases each). CDR3 length: 14 residues. CDR1 and CDR2 (germline): SGHVS, FQNEAQ. CDR3 in amino acids: CASSLRGPSHEQYF. CDR3 DNA sequence: TGTGCCAGCAGCTTACGGGGGCCCTCCCACGAGCAGTACTTC.

This clonotype has only a few counts. The chain joins TRBV20-1 to TRBJ2-5, with a possible D match to TRBD1 (6 bases). Trimming stripped 6 bases from V and 4 bases from J, with 18 bases between. The CDR3 contains 14 residues. Germline V gives CDR1 DFQATT, CDR2 SNEGSKA (reference sequence). CDR3 protein: CSATGHPIPETQYF. In nucleotides, the CDR3 is TGCAGTGCAACGGGACACCCGATACCAGAGACCCAGTACTTC.

V and J are TRBV6-2 or TRBV6-3 and TRBJ2-1; 7 bases fit TRBD2. In germline, CDR1 is MNHEY, CDR2 SVGEGT. CDR3 size: 16 residues. V was pared by 8 bases and J by 0 bases, with 10 bases of the junction left unmatched. In nucleotides, the CDR3 is TGTGCCAGCGGATTAGGAGCGGGGAGCTCCTACAATGAGCAGTTCTTC. Protein: CASGLGAGSSYNEQFF.

This chain joins TRBV2 and TRBJ1-2; TRBD1 matches 9 bases. The CDR3 is made up of 13 amino acids. CDR1 and CDR2 (germline): SNHLY, FYNNEI. J gave up 6 bases and V 7 bases, and 6 bases lay outside the gene matches. CDR3 sequence reads: CASTPRQGDGYTF. The CDR3 region has the DNA TGTGCCAGCACCCCCCGACAGGGGGATGGCTACACCTTC.

By frequency in the sample, this clonotype is medium-sized. The J gene is TRBJ1-5, the V gene TRBV15, with TRBD1 matching 8 bases. Germline CDR1 is LNHNV and CDR2 is YYDKDF (reference sequence). With 2 bases clipped from V and 3 bases from J, the junction kept 9 bases outside the gene matches. There are 17 residues in the CDR3. DNA for the CDR3: TGTGCCACCAGCAGAAAAGGACAGGGTCCCGTCAATCAGCCCCAGCATTTT. It codes for CATSRKGQGPVNQPQHF. Using reference TRBV15 and TRBJ1-5 for the parts outside the CDR3, the full variable domain is DAMVIQNPRYQVTQFGKPVTLSCSQTLNHNVMYWYQQKSSQAPKLLFHYYDKDFNNEADTPDNFQSRRPNTSFCFLDIRSPGLGDTAMYLCATSRKGQGPVNQPQHFGDGTRLSIL.

This clonotype has only a few counts. The rearrangement uses TRBV7-2 and TRBJ2-5; D is possibly TRBD2 (7 bases). Per germline, CDR1 SGHTA and CDR2 FQGNSA. V gave up 0 bases and J gave up 4 bases, with 9 bases separating them. The CDR3 contains 14 residues. The CDR3 nucleotides are TGTGCCAGCAGCTTAGCGGGGGGGCCAGAGACCCAGTACTTC. It encodes CASSLAGGPETQYF.

The chain is built from TRBV11-3 and TRBJ2-7; D gene uncertain. Trimming removed 0 bases at V and 7 bases at J, with 16 bases between. Germline V CDR1 and CDR2: SGHNT, YENEEA. This CDR3 has 15 residues. The CDR3 DNA is TGTGCCAGCAGCTTAGAGCCCAAACCTTTTTGGGAGCAGTACTTC. Translated: CASSLEPKPFWEQYF.

The chain couples TRBV4-3 to TRBJ1-2; unclear D gene. Germline CDR1 LGHNA, CDR2 YSLEER. This CDR3 spans 14 amino acids. With 4 bases removed from V and 2 bases from J, the gap between germline ends came to 11 bases. The CDR3 reads CASSPSFTNYGYTF. CDR3 DNA sequence: TGCGCCAGCAGCCCCAGTTTCACGAACTATGGCTACACCTTC.

The sample holds a few counts of this clonotype. V gene TRBV6-1 combines with J gene TRBJ1-6, with a tentative D call TRBD1 (6 bases). The length of the CDR3 is 14 residues. Per germline, CDR1 MNHNS and CDR2 SASEGT. V lost 7 bases and J lost 7, with 14 bases in between. CDR3 nucleotide sequence: TGTGCCAGCACCACGGGACACCCGAATTCACCCCTCCACTTT. This codes for CASTTGHPNSPLHF.

The V gene is TRBV20-1, the J gene TRBJ1-5, with TRBD1 as a possible D gene (5 bases). The CDR3 length is 15 residues. With 0 bases removed from V and 1 base from J, the gap between germline ends came to 10 bases. In germline, CDR1 is DFQATT, CDR2 SNEGSKA (reference sequence). The CDR3 DNA follows: TGCAGTGCTAGAGATGGTCGGGGGAGCAATCAGCCCCAGCATTTT. Protein sequence: CSARDGRGSNQPQHF.

This chain connects TRBV6-1 to TRBJ1-1; D is perhaps TRBD1 (5 bases). This CDR3 is 13 amino acids long. V was cut by 7 bases and J by 5 bases, with 14 bases left in between. The germline gives CDR1 MNHNS, CDR2 SASEGT. This CDR3 reads CASTLNGGTEAFF. In nucleotides, the CDR3 is TGTGCCAGCACCCTTAACGGGGGAACTGAAGCTTTCTTT.

The CDR3 region is CSAYRGKDSPLHF. CDR3 sequence (DNA): TGCAGTGCTTACAGGGGTAAGGATTCACCCCTCCACTTT. This chain connects TRBV20-1 to TRBJ1-6; 7 positions agree with TRBD1. The trim removed 5 bases at V and 8 bases at J, leaving 6 bases unmatched. Germline values: CDR1 DFQATT, CDR2 SNEGSKA (reference sequence). This CDR3 comprises 13 residues.

The chain employs TRBV11-3 and TRBJ2-1; TRBD1 is a possible D gene (6 bases). The CDR3 length is 15 residues. Germline CDR1 reads SGHNT; CDR2 reads YENEEA. The germline V and J ends were trimmed by 5 bases and 7 bases, with 18 bases remaining between them. CDR3 DNA sequence: TGTGCCAGCAGCCCGCGACAGGTTGTAGTGAATGAGCAGTTCTTC. It translates to CASSPRQVVVNEQFF.

This clonotype has only a few counts. The chain links TRBV20-1 to TRBJ2-3; TRBD2 agrees at 15 bases. The CDR3 is 16 amino acids. The germline V gene has CDR1 DFQATT and CDR2 SNEGSKA (reference sequence). V shed 6 bases, J shed 5 bases, and the junction held 9 bases outside the gene matches. For the CDR3, the DNA is TGCAGTGCCCAGCGGACTAGCGGGGGGGTGGGAGATACGCAGTATTTT. It translates to CSAQRTSGGVGDTQYF.

V gene TRBV5-6 combines with J gene TRBJ2-5; D unresolved. Between the trimmed V and J ends, which lost 6 bases and 2 bases, there was a span of 17 bases. Germline V gives CDR1 SGHDT, CDR2 YYEEEE. The CDR3 covers 15 residues. The CDR3 region is CASTPRIRSQETQYF. The CDR3, as DNA: TGTGCCAGCACCCCACGTATCCGCTCTCAAGAGACCCAGTACTTC.

The rearrangement joins TRBV7-9 to TRBJ2-1; 11 bases map to TRBD2. CDR1 is SEHNR, CDR2 FQNEAQ, per germline (reference sequence). Trimming removed 6 bases from V and 2 bases from J; junction bases left unmatched: 3. This CDR3 region has 15 residues. The DNA of the CDR3 is TGTGCCAGCAGTCATAGCGGGGGGGCCTACAATGAGCAGTTCTTC. As protein: CASSHSGGAYNEQFF.

The V call is TRBV18, the J call TRBJ1-1; no clear D gene. Germline lookup yields CDR1 KGHSH and CDR2 LQKENI. The CDR3 length is 13 residues. Trimming left V 3 bases short and J 0 bases short, with 5 bases between. The CDR3 region has the DNA TGTGCCAGCTCACCGAATATGAACACTGAAGCTTTCTTT. It yields the protein CASSPNMNTEAFF.

J is TRBJ2-2 and V is TRBV2, with 10 positions matching TRBD2. CDR1 and CDR2 from the germline V gene are SNHLY and FYNNEI. The CDR3 is made up of 15 amino acids. V shed 3 bases and J 6 bases; nucleotides not matched to a gene: 4. The CDR3 sequence is CASSEPAGGAGELFF. The CDR3 coding sequence is TGTGCCAGCAGTGAGCCAGCGGGGGGGGCCGGGGAGCTGTTTTTT.

This clonotype has a handful of counts. The rearrangement links TRBV19 to TRBJ1-6, with 9 positions matching TRBD1. CDR1 is LNHDA and CDR2 is SQIVND in the germline V gene (reference sequence). There are 17 residues in the CDR3. The V segment lost 5 bases and the J segment 0 bases; nucleotides outside the gene matches: 5. This CDR3 is CASSVTGQGSYNSPLHF. CDR3 nucleotides: TGTGCCAGTAGTGTAACGGGACAGGGCTCCTATAATTCACCCCTCCACTTT. The full variable domain, in which reference TRBV19 and TRBJ1-6 provide the parts outside the CDR3, is DGGITQSPKYLFRKEGQNVTLSCEQNLNHDAMYWYRQDPGQGLRLIYYSQIVNDFQKGDIAEGYSVSREKKESFPLTVTSAQKNPTAFYLCASSVTGQGSYNSPLHFGNGTRLTVT.

This chain uses TRBV12-3 or TRBV12-4 with TRBJ1-5, with D perhaps matching TRBD1 (5 bases). The CDR3 is 16 residues long. V gave up 5 bases and J gave up 1 base, with 15 bases separating them. CDR3 amino acids: CASSGPGGVSNQPQHF. DNA for the CDR3: TGTGCCAGCAGTGGCCCTGGGGGTGTGAGCAATCAGCCCCAGCATTTT.